The rows below give T cell receptor beta chains drawn from one sample of a study of cytomegalovirus exposure and HLA in healthy donors. Here immunoSEQ multiplex PCR was the method, and the copy in TCRdb shows in-frame clones only, minus some. The repertoire holds about 200,000 clones, with 70% to 80% as singletons. Sequencing was done on a sample of PBMCs. Receptor source: a woman between 25 and 40 years old in good health and CMV-seropositive. CDR3s include the opening cysteine and the closing phenylalanine or tryptophan. A D gene is named only where the DNA matches it firmly. Size tells how often a clone was seen (once, few, many) or the class of an expanded clone, and some rows leave it out.

d_call	j_call	v_call	clone_size	cdr3_aa	cdr3_nt
TRBD1	TRBJ2-3	TRBV7-9	-	CASSLEKGGALDTQYF	TGTGCCAGCAGCTTAGAAAAAGGGGGCGCGTTGGATACGCAGTATTTT
-	TRBJ1-1	TRBV18	-	CASSPWQDGMNTEAFF	TGTGCCAGCTCACCATGGCAGGATGGTATGAACACTGAAGCTTTCTTT
-	TRBJ1-1	TRBV5-6	-	CASSLAGGGEAFF	TGTGCCAGCAGCTTGGCGGGGGGCGGTGAAGCTTTCTTT
TRBD1	TRBJ2-5	TRBV30	-	CAGRQGLVEETQYF	TGTGCCGGTAGACAGGGTCTCGTAGAGGAGACCCAGTACTTC
-	TRBJ2-3	TRBV7-9	-	CASSLAAGDTQYF	TGTGCCAGCAGCTTAGCTGCGGGAGATACGCAGTATTTT
-	TRBJ1-4	TRBV13	-	CASSSSGHLNEKLFF	TGTGCCAGCAGCTCTTCGGGACACCTTAATGAAAAACTGTTTTTT
TRBD2	TRBJ2-7	TRBV28	few	CASSPAGREWYEQYF	TGTGCCAGCAGCCCCGCGGGGCGGGAGTGGTACGAGCAGTACTTC
-	TRBJ2-3	TRBV4-1	-	CASSQMTNWPDTQYF	TGCGCCAGCAGCCAGATGACAAATTGGCCAGATACGCAGTATTTT
TRBD1	TRBJ1-2	TRBV10-3	few	CAIRGQAEGGYTF	TGTGCCATCAGGGGACAGGCGGAAGGTGGCTACACCTTC
TRBD2	TRBJ2-7	TRBV9	-	CASSPSGGAFEQYF	TGTGCCAGCAGCCCTAGCGGGGGGGCTTTCGAGCAGTACTTC
-	TRBJ2-3	TRBV18	-	CASSPFRDVSTDTQYF	TGTGCCAGCTCACCCTTCAGGGATGTTAGCACAGATACGCAGTATTTT
-	TRBJ2-5	TRBV15	-	CATSRDLAVQETQYF	TGTGCCACCAGCAGAGATCTGGCAGTCCAAGAGACCCAGTACTTC
TRBD1	TRBJ2-7	TRBV28	once	CASQIPGQGGEQYF	TGTGCCAGTCAGATACCAGGACAGGGGGGTGAGCAGTACTTC
-	TRBJ2-3	TRBV9	-	CASSVGQYLADTQYF	TGTGCCAGCAGCGTAGGCCAATATCTAGCGGATACGCAGTATTTT
TRBD1	TRBJ1-5	TRBV2	few	CASSEGQTSNQPQHF	TGTGCCAGCAGTGAGGGACAGACTAGCAATCAGCCCCAGCATTTT
-	TRBJ2-3	TRBV4-1	-	CASSQDFAANTDTQYF	TGCGCCAGCAGCCAAGATTTTGCAGCGAACACAGATACGCAGTATTTT
TRBD2	TRBJ2-7	TRBV9	-	CASSATSGSYEQYF	TGTGCCAGCAGCGCGACTAGCGGCTCCTACGAGCAGTACTTC
TRBD2	TRBJ2-5	TRBV5-1	-	CASTTSGGAQTQYF	TGCGCCAGCACCACTAGCGGGGGGGCCCAGACCCAGTACTTC
-	TRBJ1-5	TRBV18	few	CASSPPGGNQPQHF	TGTGCCAGCTCACCCCCAGGGGGCAATCAGCCCCAGCATTTT
-	TRBJ1-6	TRBV25-1	-	CASSPTGSSYNSPLHF	TGTGCCAGCAGTCCTACAGGGAGCTCCTATAATTCACCCCTCCACTTT
-	TRBJ2-3	TRBV25-1	-	CASSVQGRGTDTQYF	TGTGCCAGCAGTGTTCAGGGAAGGGGCACAGATACGCAGTATTTT
-	TRBJ1-2	TRBV9	-	CASSPGTGSYGYTF	TGTGCCAGCAGCCCAGGAACAGGTAGCTATGGCTACACCTTC
TRBD2	TRBJ2-2	TRBV5-1	-	CASSFGLAGGVGELFF	TGCGCCAGCAGCTTCGGACTAGCGGGAGGGGTCGGGGAGCTGTTTTTT
TRBD1	TRBJ1-1	TRBV4-3	-	CASSQGAQGKAEAFF	TGCGCCAGCAGCCAAGGGGCACAGGGGAAAGCTGAAGCTTTCTTT
TRBD1	TRBJ1-5	TRBV5-1	-	CASSETGGGNQPQHF	TGCGCCAGCAGCGAAACAGGGGGCGGGAATCAGCCCCAGCATTTT
TRBD1	TRBJ1-1	TRBV30	few	CAWTLDRAEAFF	TGTGCCTGGACCCTGGACAGGGCTGAAGCTTTCTTT
-	TRBJ2-7	TRBV7-2	few	CASSLWADMGRPYEQYF	TGTGCCAGCAGCTTATGGGCCGATATGGGTAGACCTTACGAGCAGTACTTC
-	TRBJ2-2	TRBV27	-	CASSKTDRPTGELFF	TGTGCCAGCAGTAAGACGGACAGACCCACCGGGGAGCTGTTTTTT
-	TRBJ2-7	TRBV29-1	-	CSVGEGDEQYF	TGCAGCGTTGGCGAAGGGGACGAGCAGTACTTC
-	TRBJ2-2	TRBV11-2	-	CASSLESQGTGELFF	TGTGCCAGCAGCTTAGAGTCACAGGGTACCGGGGAGCTGTTTTTT
TRBD2	TRBJ2-1	TRBV6-1	-	CASTLTSGSGNEQFF	TGTGCCAGCACTTTGACTAGCGGGAGTGGCAATGAGCAGTTCTTC
TRBD1	TRBJ2-3	TRBV28	-	CASSAGDRRSTDTQYF	TGTGCCAGCAGTGCCGGGGACAGGCGAAGCACAGATACGCAGTATTTT
-	TRBJ2-4	TRBV21-1	-	CASSKRGGATKNIQYF	TGTGCCAGCAGCAAACGAGGGGGCGCGACCAAAAACATTCAGTACTTC
-	TRBJ1-2	TRBV12-5	-	CASGLVLPGYRYGYTF	TGTGCTAGTGGTTTGGTACTTCCAGGGTATAGGTATGGCTACACCTTC
TRBD2	TRBJ2-7	TRBV18	-	CASSLRLAGGPYEQYF	TGTGCCAGCTCACTAAGACTAGCGGGAGGGCCCTACGAGCAGTACTTC
-	TRBJ1-2	TRBV28	-	CASGARDYGYTF	TGTGCCAGCGGGGCAAGGGACTATGGCTACACCTTC
-	TRBJ1-1	TRBV11-1	-	CASSLRQPNTEAFF	TGTGCCAGCAGCTTAAGACAGCCGAACACTGAAGCTTTCTTT
-	TRBJ2-2	TRBV6-5	-	CASKVSRNTGELFF	TGTGCCAGCAAGGTTAGCAGAAACACCGGGGAGCTGTTTTTT
-	TRBJ1-1	TRBV19	-	CASTPKGRNPAEAFF	TGTGCCAGTACCCCTAAGGGGCGGAATCCAGCTGAAGCTTTCTTT
TRBD2	TRBJ2-5	TRBV7-2	-	CASSLGGLAVKTQYF	TGTGCCAGCAGCTTAGGGGGACTAGCGGTGAAGACCCAGTACTTC
-	TRBJ1-2	TRBV27	-	CASSLSRTALNYGYTF	TGTGCCAGCAGTTTATCTAGGACAGCCCTTAACTATGGCTACACCTTC
TRBD1	TRBJ2-2	TRBV15	-	CATSRYGQGRTGELFF	TGTGCCACCAGCAGATACGGACAGGGACGCACCGGGGAGCTGTTTTTT
TRBD1	TRBJ1-5	TRBV4-2	-	CASSRTGSDQPQHF	TGTGCCAGCAGCCGGACAGGCTCGGATCAGCCCCAGCATTTT
TRBD1	TRBJ2-3	TRBV6-5	-	CVSRQGKDTQYF	TGTGTTTCGAGACAGGGGAAAGATACGCAGTATTTT
TRBD2	TRBJ2-2	TRBV28	-	CASNSQGLAGGNTGELFF	TGTGCCAGCAATTCCCAGGGACTAGCGGGGGGGAACACCGGGGAGCTGTTTTTT